What follows describes a single T cell receptor beta chain. Its specificity is unknown. These data are taken from a study of memory CD8 T cells in hepatitis C reinfection. Whole-study findings and limits: With four or five donors, public clonotype conclusions could not be definitive.

In germline, CDR1 is MNHNS, CDR2 SASEGT. The CDR3 loop spans 15 amino acids. The V and J ends lost 0 bases and 7 bases, in that order; junction bases with no gene match: 1. Stated time point: late/post reinfection, 12 to 24 weeks after detection. No in vitro expansion preceded TCR sequencing of the sorted cells. At all three reinfection time points, viable CD3+ CD8+ CD45RO- cells from a couple of donors served as controls. Some clones are missing from TCRdb's copy, which holds only in-frame ones; the method was immunoSEQ multiplex PCR. The sample holds approximately 46,000 clones, roughly nine tenths seen once.

The rearrangement uses TRBV6-1 and TRBJ1-4; 11 nucleotides agree with TRBD1. The source material was naive CD8+ T cells sorted from blood. The clonotype originates from a young man with hepatitis C virus infection. DNA of the CDR3: TGTGCCAGCAGTGAAGCTGGGACAGGGGGTGAAAAACTGTTTTTT. This translates into CASSEAGTGGEKLFF.